Sequencing of this TCR beta chain was carried out in a study of CD8+ T cells in alopecia areata. Study-wide points: In scalp samples, resident alphabeta T cells of normal skin are also sequenced. In lesional scalp, particularly from alopecia totalis/universalis, clonality was higher than in normal scalp.

Deletions cut 3 bases from V and 4 bases from J, with 11 bases between. The germline V gene has CDR1 SGHDN and CDR2 FVKESK. The CDR3 is 14 residues long. Extraction and reverse transcription of RNA yielded cDNA as the sequencing template. Only in-frame clones appear in the TCRdb table, and some are missing; sequencing was by immunoSEQ multiplex PCR. This sample yields approximately 98,000 clones, of which roughly 60% are seen a single time; less than 25% belongs to the top ten. On this clone: Its matching antigen is unknown.

This TCR derives from a human donor in good health. This chain uses TRBV14 with TRBJ2-3, with D tentatively TRBD2 (6 bases). The sequencing input was CD8+ T cells sorted from blood. DNA for the CDR3: TGTGCCAGCAGCCAGCAGGAGGGAGCAGATACGCAGTATTTT. Translation gives CASSQQEGADTQYF.